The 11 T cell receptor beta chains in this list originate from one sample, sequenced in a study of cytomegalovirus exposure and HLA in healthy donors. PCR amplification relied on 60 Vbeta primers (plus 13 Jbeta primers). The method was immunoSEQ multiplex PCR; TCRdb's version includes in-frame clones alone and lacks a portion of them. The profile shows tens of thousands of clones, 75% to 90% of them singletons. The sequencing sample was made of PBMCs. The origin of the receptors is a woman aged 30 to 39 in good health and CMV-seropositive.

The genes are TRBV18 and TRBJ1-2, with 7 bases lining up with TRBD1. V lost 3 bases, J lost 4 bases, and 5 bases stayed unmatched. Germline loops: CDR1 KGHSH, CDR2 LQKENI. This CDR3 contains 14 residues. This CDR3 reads CASSPDREAYGYTF. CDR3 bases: TGTGCCAGCTCACCCGACAGGGAAGCCTATGGCTACACCTTC.

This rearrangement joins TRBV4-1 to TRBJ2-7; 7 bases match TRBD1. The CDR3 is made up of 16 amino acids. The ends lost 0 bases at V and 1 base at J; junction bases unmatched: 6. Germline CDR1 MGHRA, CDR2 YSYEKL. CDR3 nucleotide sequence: TGCGCCAGCAGCCAAGATAAGAGGGGGCTTTCCTACGAGCAGTACTTC. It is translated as CASSQDKRGLSYEQYF.

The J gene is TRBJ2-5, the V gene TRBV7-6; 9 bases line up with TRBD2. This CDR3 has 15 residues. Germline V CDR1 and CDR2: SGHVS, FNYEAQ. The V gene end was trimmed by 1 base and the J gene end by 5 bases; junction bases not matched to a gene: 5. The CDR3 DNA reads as TGTGCCAGCAGCTTAGTTGGCGGGAGGGTGGAGACCCAGTACTTC. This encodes CASSLVGGRVETQYF.

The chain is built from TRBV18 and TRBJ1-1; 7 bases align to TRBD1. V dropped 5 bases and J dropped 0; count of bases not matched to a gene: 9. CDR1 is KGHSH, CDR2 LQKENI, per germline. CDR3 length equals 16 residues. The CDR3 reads CASSSGQVFMNTEAFF. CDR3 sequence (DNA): TGTGCCAGCTCATCCGGACAGGTTTTCATGAACACTGAAGCTTTCTTT.

CDR3 region: CASSLSGRVTDTQYF. The CDR3, as DNA: TGTGCCAGTAGCCTGAGCGGGAGGGTGACAGATACGCAGTATTTT. The J gene is TRBJ2-3, the V gene TRBV19; 10 bases line up with TRBD2. This CDR3 is built from 15 residues. J gave up 3 bases and V 6 bases, and 6 bases lay outside the gene matches. Germline lookup yields CDR1 LNHDA and CDR2 SQIVND (reference sequence).

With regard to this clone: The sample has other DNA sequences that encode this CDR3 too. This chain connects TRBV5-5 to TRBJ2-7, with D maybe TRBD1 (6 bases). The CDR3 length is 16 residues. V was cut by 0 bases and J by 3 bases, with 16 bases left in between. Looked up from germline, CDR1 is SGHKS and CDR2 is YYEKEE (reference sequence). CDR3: CASSLGAGEGFYEQYF. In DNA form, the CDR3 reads TGTGCCAGCAGCTTGGGGGCAGGGGAAGGATTCTACGAGCAGTACTTC.

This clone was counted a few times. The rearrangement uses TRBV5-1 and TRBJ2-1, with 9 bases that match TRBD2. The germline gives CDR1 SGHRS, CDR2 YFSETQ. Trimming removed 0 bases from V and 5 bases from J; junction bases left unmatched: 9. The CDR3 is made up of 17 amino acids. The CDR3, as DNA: TGCGCCAGCAGCTTGGCTGGGACTAGCAGTCCTAACAATGAGCAGTTCTTC. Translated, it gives CASSLAGTSSPNNEQFF.

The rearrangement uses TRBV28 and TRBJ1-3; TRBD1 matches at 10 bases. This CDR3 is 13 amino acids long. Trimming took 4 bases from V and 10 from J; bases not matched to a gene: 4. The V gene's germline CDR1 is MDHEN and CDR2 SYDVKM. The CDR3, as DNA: TGTGCCAGCAGTTCAGGACAGGGGGGTACCATATATTTT. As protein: CASSSGQGGTIYF.

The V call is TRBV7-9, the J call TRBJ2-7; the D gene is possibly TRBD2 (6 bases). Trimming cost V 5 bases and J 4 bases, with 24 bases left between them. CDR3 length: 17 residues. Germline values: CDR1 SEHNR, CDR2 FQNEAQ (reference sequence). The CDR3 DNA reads TGTGCCAGCAGCACTAGCACAGCCTCTTTTTTCATGTACGAGCAGTACTTC. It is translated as CASSTSTASFFMYEQYF. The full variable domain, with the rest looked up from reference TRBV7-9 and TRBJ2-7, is DTGVSQNPRHKITKRGQNVTFRCDPISEHNRLYWYRQTLGQGPEFLTYFQNEAQLEKSRLLSDRFSAERPKGSFSTLEIQRTEQGDSAMYLCASSTSTASFFMYEQYFGPGTRLTVT.

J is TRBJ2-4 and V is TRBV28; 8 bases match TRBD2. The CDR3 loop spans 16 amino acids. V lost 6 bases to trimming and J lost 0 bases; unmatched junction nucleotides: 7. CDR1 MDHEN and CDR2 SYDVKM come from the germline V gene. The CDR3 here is CASSLLAGLAKNIQYF. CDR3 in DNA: TGTGCCAGCAGCCTCCTAGCGGGTCTAGCCAAAAACATTCAGTACTTC.

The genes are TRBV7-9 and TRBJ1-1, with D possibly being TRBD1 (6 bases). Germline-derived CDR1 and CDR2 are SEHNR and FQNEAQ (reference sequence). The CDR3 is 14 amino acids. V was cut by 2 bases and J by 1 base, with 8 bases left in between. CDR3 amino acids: CASSLRGANTEAFF. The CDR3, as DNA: TGTGCCAGCAGCTTACGGGGGGCGAACACTGAAGCTTTCTTT.